This passage covers 32 T cell receptor beta chains from one sample sequenced in a study of blood T cell repertoires in COVID-19. Repertoires were generated with immunoSEQ multiplex PCR, while TCRdb's copy carries only in-frame clones and drops some. The sample gives about 110,000 clones, around four fifths of which show up once; approximately 15% is in the top ten. Sample: peripheral blood. The origin of the receptors is a woman aged 60-75 years with acute or convalescent COVID-19.

The chain carries TRBV5-1 and TRBJ1-2; 12 bases are a match to TRBD1. Germline CDR1 reads SGHRS; CDR2 reads YFSETQ. Trimming took 7 bases from V and 2 from J; bases not matched to a gene: 6. The CDR3 spans 15 residues. CDR3 coding DNA: TGCGCCAGCTCGTTGGGACAGGGGGCGAACTATGGCTACACCTTC. Amino acids: CASSLGQGANYGYTF.

A word on this clone: One junction end disagrees with the germline gene, perhaps due to a read error. The chain is built from TRBV3-1 (or the pseudogene TRBV3-2) and TRBJ1-3; D possibly corresponds to TRBD1 (6 bases). Germline CDR1 reads LGHDT; CDR2 reads YNNKEL (reference sequence). This CDR3 comprises 16 residues. Here the CDR3 reads CASSQEGGGTRNTIYF. Written as DNA, the CDR3 is TGTGCCAGCAGTCAAGAGGGGGGTGGCACAAGGAACACCATATATTTT.

V and J are TRBV7-2 and TRBJ2-5, with TRBD1 matching 7 bases. Germline loops: CDR1 SGHTA, CDR2 FQGNSA. The junction had 15 bases not matched to a gene; V was cut back by 5 bases and J by 3 bases. CDR3 length equals 17 residues. In DNA form, the CDR3 reads TGTGCCAGCAGCAAACAGGGGACACGCTTTACCAAAGAGACCCAGTACTTC. Encoded protein: CASSKQGTRFTKETQYF.

This clone was seen a single time. The chain links TRBV5-4 to TRBJ2-5; D remains ambiguous. This CDR3 spans 17 amino acids. The V and J ends lost 5 bases and 1 base respectively, with 21 bases between them. CDR1 and CDR2 (germline): SGHNT, YYREEE (reference sequence). CDR3 in DNA: TGTGCCAGCAGGCCGTCTTCCTCCCACCTAGGCCAAGAGACCCAGTACTTC. Amino acids: CASRPSSSHLGQETQYF.

This clone was detected only a few times. The rearrangement links TRBV9 to TRBJ1-4; TRBD1 agrees at 8 bases. CDR3 length equals 15 residues. With 4 bases clipped from V and 8 bases from J, the junction kept 10 bases outside the gene matches. CDR1 SGDLS and CDR2 YYNGEE come from the germline V gene. The DNA of the CDR3 is TGTGCCAGCAGCCCAGCAGGGGGCTCGGGCGAAAAACTGTTTTTT. It encodes CASSPAGGSGEKLFF.

The J gene is TRBJ2-1, the V gene TRBV4-3; 8 positions match TRBD2. The length of the CDR3 is 15 residues. The germline V gene has CDR1 LGHNA and CDR2 YSLEER. The V gene end was trimmed by 4 bases and the J gene end by 9 bases; junction bases not matched to a gene: 11. CDR3 loop: CASSRHLIGGGEQFF. The CDR3 nucleotides are TGCGCCAGCAGCCGACATCTTATCGGGGGGGGTGAGCAGTTCTTC.

The count of this clone is one. V and J are TRBV9 and TRBJ2-1, with D maybe TRBD2 (5 bases). Trimming shortened V by 4 bases and J by 6 bases, and 20 bases separated the two germline ends. From germline, CDR1 is SGDLS and CDR2 YYNGEE. The CDR3 has 16 residues. The CDR3 loop reads CASSFRVSALSNEQFF. The CDR3 bases are TGTGCCAGCAGCTTTCGGGTTAGCGCCCTTTCCAATGAGCAGTTCTTC.

The gene calls are TRBV5-8 and TRBJ1-3, with 8 bases that match TRBD1. The germline V gene has CDR1 SGHTS and CDR2 YDEGEE. The CDR3 spans 15 residues. The V and J ends lost 2 bases and 2 bases, in that order; junction bases with no gene match: 3. The CDR3 DNA follows: TGTGCCAGCAGCTTACAGGACAGGGCTGGAAACACCATATATTTT. Translated: CASSLQDRAGNTIYF.

This clone was counted between two and nine times. V is TRBV7-9 and J is TRBJ1-2; 8 bases map to TRBD1. The CDR3 is 15 residues long. From germline, CDR1 is SEHNR and CDR2 FQNEAQ (reference sequence). The trim removed 5 bases at V and 1 base at J, leaving 6 bases unmatched. The CDR3 loop is CASSAGTGDNYGYTF. DNA of the CDR3: TGTGCCAGCAGCGCCGGGACAGGAGATAACTATGGCTACACCTTC.

This clone appeared a single time. The rearrangement uses TRBV5-1 and TRBJ2-5, with D perhaps matching TRBD2 (6 bases). CDR3 length: 17 amino acids. Germline CDR1 is SGHRS and CDR2 is YFSETQ. Trimming stripped 1 base from V and 5 bases from J, with 21 bases between. Written as DNA, the CDR3 is TGCGCCAGCAGCTTGATCGGGACTCCTTGGAACGGGGAGACCCAGTACTTC. Its protein is CASSLIGTPWNGETQYF.

This chain links TRBV5-4 with TRBJ2-5; D perhaps matches TRBD2 (5 bases). The V end lost 7 bases, the J end lost 0 bases, and 10 bases lay between the germline ends. CDR1 and CDR2 from the germline V gene are SGHNT and YYREEE (reference sequence). The CDR3 length is 13 residues. The chain's CDR3 is CASASGYQETQYF. The CDR3 DNA follows: TGTGCCAGCGCGTCGGGGTACCAAGAGACCCAGTACTTC. Looking up the rest from reference TRBV5-4 and TRBJ2-5 gives the full variable domain: ETGVTQSPTHLIKTRGQQVTLRCSSQSGHNTVSWYQQALGQGPQFIFQYYREEENGRGNFPPRFSGLQFPNYSSELNVNALELDDSALYLCASASGYQETQYFGPGTRLLVL.

This clone was observed a handful of times. The chain uses TRBV5-5 and TRBJ1-5; D is unresolved. With 0 bases removed from V and 4 bases from J, the gap between germline ends came to 5 bases. The CDR3 sequence is 13 residues long. Germline lookup yields CDR1 SGHKS and CDR2 YYEKEE (reference sequence). The CDR3 DNA sequence: TGTGCCAGCAGCTTGGGGGCGAATCAGCCCCAGCATTTT. Translating it yields CASSLGANQPQHF.

The chain recombines TRBV7-6 with TRBJ2-5, with TRBD1 matching 8 bases. The ends lost 1 base at V and 3 bases at J; junction bases unmatched: 1. CDR1 and CDR2 from the germline V gene are SGHVS and FNYEAQ. The CDR3 has 14 residues. CDR3 nucleotide sequence: TGTGCCAGCAGCTTAGGGACAGGGAAAGAGACCCAGTACTTC. It translates to CASSLGTGKETQYF. Filled out from reference TRBV7-6 and TRBJ2-5, the complete variable domain reads GAGVSQSPRYKVTKRGQDVALRCDPISGHVSLYWYRQALGQGPEFLTYFNYEAQQDKSGLPNDRFSAERPEGSISTLTIQRTEQRDSAMYRCASSLGTGKETQYFGPGTRLLVL.

This clone was counted a few times. The chain employs TRBV24-1 and TRBJ1-2; unclear D gene. The V end was cut by 5 bases, the J end by 4 bases, with 10 bases between. CDR3 length: 13 residues. Germline assignment: CDR1 KGHDR and CDR2 SFDVKD. The CDR3 DNA reads TGTGCCACCAGTGGCCAGGAAGGCTATGGCTACACCTTC. This encodes CATSGQEGYGYTF.

The chain carries TRBV7-8 and TRBJ2-7; TRBD1 agrees at 7 bases. With V trimmed by 2 bases and J by 2 bases, 12 bases remained unmatched. Germline CDR1 reads SGHVS; CDR2 reads FQNEAQ. CDR3 size: 17 residues. CDR3 DNA sequence: TGTGCCAGCAGCTTATACCCGACAGGGTCGGGTCCCTACGAGCAGTACTTC. This encodes CASSLYPTGSGPYEQYF.

The chain couples TRBV6-5 to TRBJ1-1; TRBD1 aligns across 7 bases. Losses at the gene ends were 6 bases for V and 1 base for J; bases not matched to a gene: 8. CDR3 size: 15 residues. Germline V CDR1 and CDR2: MNHEY, SVGAGI. The CDR3 bases are TGTGCCAGCAGCCAAACAGGGGTGGGGAACACTGAAGCTTTCTTT. Translation gives CASSQTGVGNTEAFF.

This chain uses TRBV25-1 with TRBJ1-4; the match to TRBD1 covers 9 bases. Per the germline V gene, CDR1 is MGHDK and CDR2 is SYGVNS. With V trimmed by 6 bases and J by 5 bases, 4 bases remained unmatched. The CDR3 runs 14 residues. CDR3 bases: TGTGCCAGCAGCAGACAGGGGGGGAATGAAAAACTGTTTTTT. It codes for CASSRQGGNEKLFF.

The chain links TRBV6-2 or TRBV6-3 to TRBJ1-1; 7 positions match TRBD1. The CDR3 has 18 residues. Germline V gives CDR1 MNHEY, CDR2 SVGEGT. J was trimmed by 1 base and V by 0 bases; bases with no gene match: 11. The CDR3 sequence: CASSYSGWTGVRNTEAFF. CDR3 in DNA: TGTGCCAGCAGTTACTCGGGATGGACAGGCGTCAGGAACACTGAAGCTTTCTTT.

The chain links TRBV30 to TRBJ2-3; D perhaps matches TRBD1 (6 bases). The CDR3 runs 15 residues. Germline V gives CDR1 GTSNPN, CDR2 SVGIG (reference sequence). With 0 bases removed from V and 3 bases from J, the gap between germline ends came to 13 bases. The DNA of the CDR3 is TGTGCCTGGAGTGTAAGGGGGATTCCTACAGATACGCAGTATTTT. As protein: CAWSVRGIPTDTQYF.

The chain carries TRBV19 and TRBJ1-2; 8 nucleotides match TRBD1. Germline V gene data show CDR1 as LNHDA and CDR2 as SQIVND (reference sequence). This CDR3 is 14 amino acids long. J lost 3 bases, V lost 5 bases, and 5 bases had no gene match. For the CDR3, the DNA is TGTGCCAGTAGTCTGTCACAGGGGGACTATGGCTACACCTTC. Protein product: CASSLSQGDYGYTF.

The chain links TRBV5-5 to TRBJ2-7; D possibly corresponds to TRBD1 (6 bases). In germline, CDR1 is SGHKS, CDR2 YYEKEE (reference sequence). Trimming left V 3 bases short and J 3 bases short, with 13 bases between. The CDR3 extends over 14 amino acids. The CDR3 nucleotides are TGTGCCAGCAGCTACCGGGACACCCTCTACGAGCAGTACTTC. Protein sequence: CASSYRDTLYEQYF.

This clone occurred once. The V and J genes are TRBV5-4 and TRBJ2-5; the D gene is possibly TRBD2 (5 bases). The CDR3 has 14 amino acids. V lost 0 bases to trimming and J lost 4 bases, with 10 bases between them. In germline, CDR1 is SGHNT, CDR2 YYREEE (reference sequence). CDR3 coding DNA: TGTGCCAGCAGCTTGGAGCTAGCCACAGAGACCCAGTACTTC. This gives the protein CASSLELATETQYF.

The chain joins TRBV6-5 to TRBJ1-1, with 8 bases that match TRBD1. Germline CDR1 reads MNHEY; CDR2 reads SVGAGI. V dropped 4 bases and J dropped 2; count of bases not matched to a gene: 6. The CDR3 loop spans 15 amino acids. The chain's CDR3 is CASSSPGQGNTEAFF. The CDR3 coding sequence is TGTGCCAGCAGTTCCCCCGGACAGGGAAACACTGAAGCTTTCTTT.

The V gene is TRBV4-3, the J gene TRBJ1-1; unclear D gene. Germline CDR1 is LGHNA and CDR2 is YSLEER. V was clipped by 0 bases and J by 1 base, with 6 bases between them. This CDR3 is 14 amino acids long. Here the CDR3 reads CASSQDSSNTEAFF. In DNA, the CDR3 is TGCGCCAGCAGCCAAGATTCGTCGAACACTGAAGCTTTCTTT.

This chain uses TRBV7-3 with TRBJ2-3; 8 positions agree with TRBD2. Per germline, CDR1 SGHTA and CDR2 FQGTGA. Trimming at V came to 5 bases and at J to 6 bases, leaving 10 bases not matched to a gene. CDR3 length equals 15 residues. The CDR3 DNA follows: TGTGCCAGCAGCCGGGCGGTTGCGGGGGGCGATACGCAGTATTTT. Residues: CASSRAVAGGDTQYF.

V and J are TRBV7-9 and TRBJ2-2; 8 bases map to TRBD1. The CDR3 loop spans 16 amino acids. Germline CDR1 reads SEHNR; CDR2 reads FQNEAQ (reference sequence). V lost 4 bases, J lost 0 bases, and 4 bases stayed unmatched. The CDR3, as DNA: TGTGCCAGCAGCTCAGGGGGCGCGGCGAACACCGGGGAGCTGTTTTTT. It is translated as CASSSGGAANTGELFF.

This clone was observed a handful of times. V usage is TRBV11-3 and J usage is TRBJ2-6, with D uncertain. With 5 bases removed from V and 1 base from J, the gap between germline ends came to 9 bases. Germline CDR1 and CDR2: SGHNT and YENEEA. The CDR3 sequence is 15 residues long. The CDR3 spells CASSAFRSGANVLTF. The CDR3 nucleotides are TGTGCCAGCAGCGCCTTCAGATCTGGGGCCAACGTCCTGACTTTC.

As to this clone: At the DNA level, this CDR3 is encoded by other sequences in the same sample as well. The chain combines TRBV2 with TRBJ1-2, with D perhaps matching TRBD1 (5 bases). The V gene's germline CDR1 is SNHLY and CDR2 FYNNEI. This CDR3 has 13 amino acids. The V gene lost 2 bases and the J gene lost 1 base, with 5 bases spanning the gap. CDR3 region: CASSEQGNYGYTF. The CDR3, as DNA: TGTGCCAGCAGTGAACAGGGTAACTATGGCTACACCTTC.

The J gene is TRBJ1-1, the V gene TRBV5-1, with D unclear. Germline values: CDR1 SGHRS, CDR2 YFSETQ. V was pared by 3 bases and J by 7 bases, with 10 bases between. The CDR3 loop spans 12 amino acids. In DNA, the CDR3 is TGCGCCAGCAGCTCCGATCCCGGTGAAGCTTTCTTT. It specifies CASSSDPGEAFF. Drawing the rest from reference TRBV5-1 and TRBJ1-1, the complete variable domain is KAGVTQTPRYLIKTRGQQVTLSCSPISGHRSVSWYQQTPGQGLQFLFEYFSETQRNKGNFPGRFSGRQFSNSRSEMNVSTLELGDSALYLCASSSDPGEAFFGQGTRLTVV.

The J gene is TRBJ2-2, the V gene TRBV11-2; 9 nucleotides align to TRBD2. The germline V gene encodes CDR1 SGHAT and CDR2 FQNNGV. After removal of 1 base from V and 8 bases from J, the junction contained 5 bases not matched to a gene. This CDR3 region has 15 residues. In nucleotides, the CDR3 is TGTGCCAGCAGCTTAGTCGTAGCGGGGGCGGGGGAGCTGTTTTTT. Protein: CASSLVVAGAGELFF.

This clone has more than one count but fewer than ten. The J gene is TRBJ1-5, the V gene TRBV3-1 (or the pseudogene TRBV3-2); D ambiguous. The CDR3 runs 16 residues. Germline CDR1 reads LGHDT; CDR2 reads YNNKEL (reference sequence). The V and J ends lost 4 bases and 1 base respectively, with 14 bases between them. Written as DNA, the CDR3 is TGTGCCAGCAGCCCCGGAACGGGGAGGAGCAATCAGCCCCAGCATTTT. Translating gives CASSPGTGRSNQPQHF.

This clone was detected only once. This sequence joins TRBV7-9 and TRBJ2-7; possible D gene TRBD2, 5 bases. This CDR3 contains 15 residues. The V and J ends lost 5 bases and 5 bases respectively, with 19 bases between them. CDR1 SEHNR and CDR2 FQNEAQ come from the germline V gene (reference sequence). In nucleotides, the CDR3 is TGTGCCAGCAGCCACCTCGGACGTCTCGGGGACGAGCAGTACTTC. This codes for CASSHLGRLGDEQYF.